Below are 9 T cell receptor beta chains sequenced from a single sample in a study of technical replicates of blood from a handful of donors. The assay was immunoSEQ multiplex PCR, and TCRdb's table has in-frame clones only and misses some. The sample includes tens of thousands of clones, 95% of them seen just once. The sequenced sample was T cells isolated from PBMCs. The source is a human donor in good health.

The chain links TRBV6-5 to TRBJ2-2; 8 bases map to TRBD1. The CDR3 has 15 residues. Germline V gives CDR1 MNHEY, CDR2 SVGAGI. With V trimmed by 6 bases and J by 4 bases, 7 bases remained unmatched. The CDR3 loop is CASRSDRAPTGELFF. CDR3 nucleotides: TGTGCCAGCAGATCGGACAGGGCACCCACCGGGGAGCTGTTTTTT.

V gene TRBV28 combines with J gene TRBJ1-1, with TRBD1 matching 7 bases. This CDR3 is 16 amino acids long. After removal of 2 bases from V and 6 bases from J, the junction contained 12 bases not matched to a gene. The germline V gene encodes CDR1 MDHEN and CDR2 SYDVKM. CDR3 residues: CASSLPPRQGLAEAFF. In DNA form, the CDR3 reads TGTGCCAGCAGTTTACCCCCAAGACAGGGATTAGCTGAAGCTTTCTTT.

V gene TRBV14 combines with J gene TRBJ2-7, with TRBD2 matching 7 bases. The CDR3 extends over 18 amino acids. CDR1 is SGHDN, CDR2 FVKESK, per germline. J gave up 0 bases and V 1 base, and 12 bases lay outside the gene matches. CDR3 sequence reads: CASSQGPAGGGSSYEQYF. The CDR3 coding sequence is TGTGCCAGCAGCCAAGGACCCGCGGGCGGGGGAAGCTCCTACGAGCAGTACTTC.

This rearrangement joins TRBV7-8 to TRBJ1-1; D call uncertain. The CDR3 extends over 13 amino acids. Trimming took off 2 bases at V and 7 bases at J, with 11 bases between the two ends. Germline CDR1 and CDR2: SGHVS and FQNEAQ. CDR3 sequence reads: CASSLLPSDEAFF. The CDR3 region has the DNA TGTGCCAGCAGCTTATTGCCCTCAGATGAAGCTTTCTTT.

The V call is TRBV6-5, the J call TRBJ2-1; D not resolved. Between the trimmed V and J ends, which lost 4 bases and 5 bases, there was a span of 3 bases. CDR3 length: 11 residues. Germline-derived CDR1 and CDR2 are MNHEY and SVGAGI. The CDR3 coding sequence is TGTGCCAGCAGTTCCGACAATGAGCAGTTCTTC. Encoded protein: CASSSDNEQFF.

The chain is built from TRBV4-2 and TRBJ2-7, with D maybe TRBD2 (5 bases). V was cut by 4 bases and J by 0 bases, with 16 bases left in between. The CDR3 runs to 16 residues. Germline-derived CDR1 and CDR2 are LGHNA and YNFKEQ. The CDR3 nucleotides read TGTGCCAGCAGCCGACGACTTGGAGAGGGCTCCTACGAGCAGTACTTC. Translation gives CASSRRLGEGSYEQYF.

The chain employs TRBV13 and TRBJ1-1; 9 positions agree with TRBD1. This CDR3 has 15 amino acids. The germline V gene encodes CDR1 PRHDT and CDR2 FYEKMQ (reference sequence). V dropped 5 bases and J dropped 2; count of bases not matched to a gene: 6. CDR3 bases: TGTGCCAGCAGCCTCCGGACAGGGGAAAACACTGAAGCTTTCTTT. It encodes CASSLRTGENTEAFF.

This chain links TRBV6-6 with TRBJ2-3, with D perhaps TRBD1 (6 bases). There are 14 residues in the CDR3. Trimming cost V 5 bases and J 2 bases, with 11 bases left between them. Germline loops: CDR1 MNHNY, CDR2 SVGAGI (reference sequence). The CDR3 region is CASSQRDTTDTQYF. The CDR3 DNA reads as TGTGCCAGCAGTCAACGGGACACCACAGATACGCAGTATTTT.

The chain carries TRBV7-2 and TRBJ2-2; D may be TRBD2 (5 bases). The CDR3 runs 16 residues. Trimming removed 4 bases from V and 5 bases from J, with 17 bases in between. Germline values: CDR1 SGHTA, CDR2 FQGNSA. CDR3 region: CASSWRTGVGTGELFF. The DNA of the CDR3 is TGTGCCAGCAGCTGGCGGACTGGGGTTGGGACCGGGGAGCTGTTTTTT.